The 9 T cell receptor beta chains reported below all come from one sample, sequenced in a study of blood T cells in healthy people across ages. Primed by a sample-barcoded 5' primer and a J-beta primer mix, a second PCR proceeded for roughly 7 to 11 cycles. MiXCR, applied by TCRdb to the 5' RACE reads, yields one record per CDR3 protein. The sample holds around 1,900,000 distinct CDR3 sequences; 30% to 40% are singletons and the top ten take roughly 23%. The sample was blood. The receptors derive from a human donor in good health.

The chain employs TRBV7-8 and TRBJ1-5, with D possibly TRBD1 on 6 matching bases. Germline CDR1 is SGHVS and CDR2 is FQNEAQ. The CDR3 consists of 16 residues. The V end lost 1 base, the J end lost 7 bases, and 17 bases lay between the germline ends. The CDR3 is CASSLVAGGAVQPQHF. The CDR3 DNA is TGTGCCAGCAGCTTAGTAGCGGGGGGGGCCGTACAGCCCCAGCATTTT.

The chain uses TRBV29-1 and TRBJ2-7; no clear D gene. Germline V gene lookup returns CDR1 SQVTM and CDR2 ANQGSEA. Trimming stripped 4 bases from V and 3 bases from J, with 13 bases between. The CDR3 runs to 13 residues. CDR3 in DNA: TGCAGCGTTGTGGTCAGGTGGGGCTACGAGCAGTACTTC. Residues: CSVVVRWGYEQYF.

Remarks on this clonotype: Germline is not matched at one junction end, which may reflect a read error. V is TRBV4-3 and J is TRBJ1-2; perhaps TRBD1 as D (5 bases). This CDR3 contains 15 residues. Per the germline V gene, CDR1 is LGHNA and CDR2 is YSLEER. This chain's CDR3 is CAGSPQTEGLDGYTF. CDR3 coding DNA: TGCGCCGGCAGCCCCCAGACGGAGGGACTAGATGGCTACACCTTC.

This clonotype was counted between two and nine times. The V call is TRBV6-5, the J call TRBJ1-2; TRBD1 matches 7 bases. After removal of 0 bases from V and 8 bases from J, the junction contained 9 bases not matched to a gene. The CDR3 totals 15 residues. The germline CDR1 and CDR2 sequences are MNHEY and SVGAGI. The DNA for the CDR3 is TGTGCCAGCAGTTACTCGAAAAGGGGGCAGGAGGGCTACACCTTC. It codes for CASSYSKRGQEGYTF.

The chain couples TRBV7-2 to TRBJ1-2; D gene unclear. Between the trimmed V and J ends, which lost 5 bases and 8 bases, there was a span of 15 bases. CDR3 length: 13 amino acids. Germline V gives CDR1 SGHTA, CDR2 FQGNSA. The CDR3 nucleotides read TGTGCCAGCAGCCCCAGCCCCGAGGCGGGCTACACCTTC. This sequence encodes CASSPSPEAGYTF.

This clonotype has only a few counts. This chain links TRBV27 with TRBJ2-5; D is unresolved. Germline loops: CDR1 MNHEY, CDR2 SMNVEV (reference sequence). V was clipped by 10 bases and J by 5 bases, with 11 bases between them. The CDR3 is 11 residues long. CDR3 loop: CATGTYETQYF. The CDR3 DNA reads as TGTGCCACCGGTACCTATGAGACCCAGTACTTC.

This chain uses TRBV12-3 or TRBV12-4 with TRBJ1-1, with D unclear. The ends were cut back, 5 bases at V and 1 base at J, with 14 bases in the middle. The CDR3 is 15 residues long. CDR3 in DNA: TGTGCCAGCAGTCCACCCGGTTTGAGGAACACTGAAGCTTTCTTT. The encoded protein is CASSPPGLRNTEAFF.

This chain connects TRBV7-2 to TRBJ2-5, with D possibly TRBD1 on 6 matching bases. The closer fit of TRBJ2-7 to the DNA end suggests the J call may be wrong. The CDR3 is 16 amino acids. The germline CDR1 and CDR2 sequences are SGHTA and FQGNSA. The CDR3 here is CASSRNSRQGMDEQYF. CDR3 coding DNA: TGTGCCAGCAGCCGCAATTCTCGGCAGGGGATGGACGAGCAGTACTTC.

This clonotype has just a few counts. The chain joins TRBV5-6 to TRBJ2-7, with a weak D call TRBD1 (6 bases). V lost 3 bases and J lost 2, with 12 bases in between. Germline V gene data show CDR1 as SGHDT and CDR2 as YYEEEE. This CDR3 comprises 14 residues. The CDR3 protein is CASSSGQIPYEQYF. CDR3 DNA: TGTGCCAGCAGCTCGGGACAAATACCCTACGAGCAGTACTTC.